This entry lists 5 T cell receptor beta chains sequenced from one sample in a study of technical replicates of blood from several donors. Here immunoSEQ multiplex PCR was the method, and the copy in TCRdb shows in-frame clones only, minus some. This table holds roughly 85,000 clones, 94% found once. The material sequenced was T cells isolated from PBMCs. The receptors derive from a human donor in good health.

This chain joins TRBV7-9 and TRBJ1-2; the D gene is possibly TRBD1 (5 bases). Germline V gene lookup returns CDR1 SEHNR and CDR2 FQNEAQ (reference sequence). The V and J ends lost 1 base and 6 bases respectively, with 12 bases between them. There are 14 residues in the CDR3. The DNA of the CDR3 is TGTGCCAGCAGCTTAGATACGGGGGATCATGGCTACACCTTC. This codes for CASSLDTGDHGYTF.

The chain's CDR3 is CASSTGLAREADTQYF. CDR3 DNA sequence: TGCGCCAGCAGCACGGGACTAGCGAGGGAGGCAGATACGCAGTATTTT. The genes are TRBV5-1 and TRBJ2-3, with 10 bases that match TRBD2. This CDR3 is 16 amino acids long. CDR1 is SGHRS, CDR2 YFSETQ, per germline. V dropped 4 bases and J dropped 4; count of bases not matched to a gene: 9.

CDR3 region: CASSISGGGYEQYF. CDR3 nucleotides: TGTGCCAGCAGCATAAGCGGGGGAGGCTACGAGCAGTACTTC. The chain links TRBV28 to TRBJ2-7, with TRBD2 matching 8 bases. Germline CDR1 is MDHEN and CDR2 is SYDVKM. CDR3 length: 14 amino acids. J gave up 3 bases and V 6 bases, and 7 bases lay outside the gene matches.

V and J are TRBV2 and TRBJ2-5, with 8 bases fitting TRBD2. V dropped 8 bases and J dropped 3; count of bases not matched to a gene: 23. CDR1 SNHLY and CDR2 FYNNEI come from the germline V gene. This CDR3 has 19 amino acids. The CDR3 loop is CASSPSGLAWSDTEETQYF. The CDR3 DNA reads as TGTGCCAGCTCCCCCTCAGGACTAGCCTGGTCGGATACCGAAGAGACCCAGTACTTC.

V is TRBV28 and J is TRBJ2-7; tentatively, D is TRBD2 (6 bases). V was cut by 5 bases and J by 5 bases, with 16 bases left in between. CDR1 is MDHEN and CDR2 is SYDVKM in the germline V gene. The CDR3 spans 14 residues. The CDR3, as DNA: TGTGCCAGCAGTCTTGCGGGGTTTGTAGACGAGCAGTACTTC. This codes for CASSLAGFVDEQYF.